This TCR beta chain is from a study of beta chain features in type 1 diabetes. Study-level points and caveats: There was a moderate but significant shortening of TCRB CDR3s in all four CD4+ subsets of Type 1 diabetes patients.

CD45RO/CCR7/CD25/CD127/CD95/CD27 sorting isolated CD4+ naive, central memory, regulatory and stem cell-like memory cells. As for this clone: Its antigen is currently unknown.

Per the germline V gene, CDR1 is SGHRS and CDR2 is YFSETQ. The ends were cut back, 0 bases at V and 3 bases at J, with 12 bases in the middle. The CDR3 loop spans 16 amino acids. Expressed TCRB transcripts were sequenced, since all the RNA that had been isolated was reverse transcribed. The repertoire was sequenced with immunoSEQ multiplex PCR; TCRdb's copy has only in-frame clones and lacks some. The sample includes hundreds of thousands of clones, approximately 16% of them seen just once. The sample comprised naive CD4+ T cells from blood. The V gene is TRBV5-1, the J gene TRBJ2-2, with TRBD1 as a possible D gene (6 bases). This TCR derives from a man aged 18 to 35 with type 1 diabetes. The CDR3 DNA is TGCGCCAGCAGCTTGGCAGGCAGGGGCCACACCGGGGAGCTGTTTTTT. This sequence encodes CASSLAGRGHTGELFF. Full variable domain (outside the CDR3, taken from reference TRBV5-1 and TRBJ2-2): KAGVTQTPRYLIKTRGQQVTLSCSPISGHRSVSWYQQTPGQGLQFLFEYFSETQRNKGNFPGRFSGRQFSNSRSEMNVSTLELGDSALYLCASSLAGRGHTGELFFGEGSRLTVL.